Reported below is one TCR beta chain. The data derive from a study of CXCR3-negative and CXCR3-positive naive CD8 T cells. The CDR3 runs to 14 residues. Libraries of TRB cDNA were made by 5' RACE and carried UMIs. TCRdb re-called the 5' RACE reads, yielding one record per CDR3 amino acid sequence without DNA. The sample table sets out 70,000 to 95,000 distinct CDR3 sequences. Material: naive CXCR3- CD8+ T cells from blood. As for subset: CD45RO-CCR7+CD27+CD95- naive CD8+ T cells lacking CXCR3 (TNR3-). This clonotype originated in a human donor in good health. Some clones in this sample may be carry-over from other donors' samples. V and J are TRBV12-3 or TRBV12-4 and TRBJ1-1. CDR3 loop: CASSTDSVLPEAFF.